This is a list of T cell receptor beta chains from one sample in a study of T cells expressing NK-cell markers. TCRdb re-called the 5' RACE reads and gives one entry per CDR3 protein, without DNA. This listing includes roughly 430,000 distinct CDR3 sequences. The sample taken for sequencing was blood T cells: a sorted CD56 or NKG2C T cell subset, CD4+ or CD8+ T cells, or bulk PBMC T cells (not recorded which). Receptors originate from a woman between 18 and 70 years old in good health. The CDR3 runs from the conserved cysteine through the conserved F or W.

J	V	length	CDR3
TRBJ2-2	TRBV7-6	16	CASSPLWGAVTGELFF
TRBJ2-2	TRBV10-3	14	CAISRDLNTGELFF
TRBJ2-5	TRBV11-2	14	CASSSPGTKETQYF
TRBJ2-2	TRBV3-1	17	CASSQQGLAVNTGELFF
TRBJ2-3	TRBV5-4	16	CASSLAWDRGGDTQYF
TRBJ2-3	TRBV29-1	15	CSVPAGRYYIDTQYF
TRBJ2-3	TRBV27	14	CASNKQSSTDTQYF
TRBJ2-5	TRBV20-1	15	CSATLAGGPIETQYF
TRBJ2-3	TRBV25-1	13	CASSEGKTDTQYF
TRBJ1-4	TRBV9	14	CASSPRVGNEKLFF
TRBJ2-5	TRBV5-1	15	CASSLVPGTPETQYF
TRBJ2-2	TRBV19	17	CASSLRSGSSNTGELFF
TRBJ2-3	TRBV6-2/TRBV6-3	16	CASSWSGSAAADTQYF
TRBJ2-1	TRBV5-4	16	CASNPDSGSAYNEQFF
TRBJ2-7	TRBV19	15	CASGGAGTVADEQYF
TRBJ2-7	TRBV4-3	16	CVSSQESGTGAYEQYF
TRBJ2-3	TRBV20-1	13	CSARVGVPDTQYF
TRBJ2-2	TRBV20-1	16	CSARPPGTTNTGELFF
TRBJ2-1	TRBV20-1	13	CRTGGHPGSGQFF
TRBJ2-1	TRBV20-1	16	CSAREGGRGIRDEQFF
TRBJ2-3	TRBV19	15	CASSIGGAWTDTQYF
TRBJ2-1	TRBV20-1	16	CSARGTSGRWNNEQFF
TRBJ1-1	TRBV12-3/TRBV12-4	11	CATQMNTEAFF
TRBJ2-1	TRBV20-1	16	CSAPGLAGSSYNEQFF
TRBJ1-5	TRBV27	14	CASRSLISNQPQHF
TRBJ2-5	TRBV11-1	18	CASSPRLAGGPFEETQYF
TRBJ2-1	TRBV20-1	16	CSATLWGGGADNEQFF
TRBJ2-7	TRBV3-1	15	CASSQDGQGANEQYF
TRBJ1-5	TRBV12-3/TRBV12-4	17	CASRLGTPPYSNQPQHF
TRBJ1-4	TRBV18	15	CASSPPSRANEKLFF
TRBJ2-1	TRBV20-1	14	CSASGPGVGNEQFF
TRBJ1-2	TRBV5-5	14	CASSLERGRYGYTF
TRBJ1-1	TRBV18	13	CASVLQGDTEAFF
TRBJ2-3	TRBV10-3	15	CAISEGDLSTDTQYF
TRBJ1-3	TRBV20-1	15	CSARDRQGALGTIYF
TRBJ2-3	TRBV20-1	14	CSAIAGHSPDTQYF
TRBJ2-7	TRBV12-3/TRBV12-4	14	CASSAPGLSYEQYF